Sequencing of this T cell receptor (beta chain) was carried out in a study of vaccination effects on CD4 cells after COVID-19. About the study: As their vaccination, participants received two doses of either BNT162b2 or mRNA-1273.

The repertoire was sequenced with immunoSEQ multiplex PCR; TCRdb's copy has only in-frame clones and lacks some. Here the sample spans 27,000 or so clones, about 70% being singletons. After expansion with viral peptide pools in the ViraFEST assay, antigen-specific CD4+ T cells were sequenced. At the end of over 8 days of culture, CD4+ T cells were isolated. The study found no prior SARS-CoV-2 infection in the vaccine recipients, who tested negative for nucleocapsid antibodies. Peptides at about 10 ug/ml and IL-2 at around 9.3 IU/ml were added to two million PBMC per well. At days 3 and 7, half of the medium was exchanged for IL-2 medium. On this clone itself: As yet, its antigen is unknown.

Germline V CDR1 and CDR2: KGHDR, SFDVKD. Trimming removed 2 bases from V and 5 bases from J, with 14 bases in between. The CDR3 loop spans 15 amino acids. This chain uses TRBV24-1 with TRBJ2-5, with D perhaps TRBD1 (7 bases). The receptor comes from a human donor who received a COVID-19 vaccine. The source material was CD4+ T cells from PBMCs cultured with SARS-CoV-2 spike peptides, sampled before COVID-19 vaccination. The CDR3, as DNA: TGTGCCACCAGTGATTCCCGCGCAGGGGGGGAGACCCAGTACTTC. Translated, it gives CATSDSRAGGETQYF.